One sample yielded the 27 T cell receptor beta chains listed below, sequenced in a study of OX40 agonist ivuxolimab in advanced cancers. TCRdb's copy holds only in-frame clones and misses some; the assay was immunoSEQ multiplex PCR. The sample yields 75,000 to 80,000 clones, 87% seen once. This specimen consisted of CD4+ or CD8+ T cells sorted from blood, obtained in a trial of the OX40 agonist ivuxolimab. The source is an adult with an advanced solid tumor such as melanoma, head and neck, liver or kidney cancer.

J is TRBJ2-3 and V is TRBV19; 7 nucleotides agree with TRBD2. J gave up 5 bases and V 3 bases, and 8 bases lay outside the gene matches. The CDR3 runs 15 residues. Germline V gives CDR1 LNHDA, CDR2 SQIVND (reference sequence). Here the CDR3 reads CASSIARGGGDTQYF. The DNA of the CDR3 is TGTGCCAGTAGTATTGCGCGAGGCGGGGGAGATACGCAGTATTTT.

This clone was seen a handful of times. The chain combines TRBV19 with TRBJ2-3, with D maybe TRBD1 (6 bases). Germline V gives CDR1 LNHDA, CDR2 SQIVND (reference sequence). V was cut by 3 bases and J by 4 bases, with 8 bases left in between. The CDR3 consists of 13 residues. DNA for the CDR3: TGTGCCAGTAGTATCCAGGGGTCAGATACGCAGTATTTT. Translating it yields CASSIQGSDTQYF.

The chain couples TRBV5-6 to TRBJ2-1, with no clear D. This CDR3 has 14 residues. Per the germline V gene, CDR1 is SGHDT and CDR2 is YYEEEE. V lost 2 bases, J lost 5 bases, and 11 bases lay in between. CDR3 loop: CASSFSVLHNEQFF. Here the CDR3 DNA reads TGTGCCAGCAGCTTCTCCGTACTCCACAATGAGCAGTTCTTC.

This clone occurred a few times. The chain uses TRBV7-3 and TRBJ1-2; D might be TRBD1 (6 bases). V lost 5 bases and J lost 4, with 17 bases in between. CDR3 size: 15 residues. CDR1 is SGHTA and CDR2 is FQGTGA in the germline V gene. CDR3 region: CASSIDGGLGYGYTF. In DNA form, the CDR3 reads TGTGCCAGCAGCATAGACGGGGGCCTGGGCTATGGCTACACCTTC.

This chain joins TRBV28 and TRBJ1-4; tentative D call: TRBD1 (6 bases). The CDR3 loop spans 14 amino acids. Germline CDR1 MDHEN, CDR2 SYDVKM. Deletions cut 3 bases from V and 3 bases from J, with 8 bases between. CDR3 amino acids: CASSLTGPNEKLFF. The CDR3 bases are TGTGCCAGCAGTTTGACAGGACCTAATGAAAAACTGTTTTTT.

The chain recombines TRBV9 with TRBJ2-6; D gene uncertain. This CDR3 comprises 14 residues. Looked up from germline, CDR1 is SGDLS and CDR2 is YYNGEE. The V end lost 0 bases, the J end lost 2 bases, and 3 bases lay between the germline ends. The CDR3 spells CASSVDPGANVLTF. The CDR3 region has the DNA TGTGCCAGCAGCGTAGATCCTGGGGCCAACGTCCTGACTTTC.

The rearrangement uses TRBV6-1 and TRBJ1-5, with D hard to call. The ends were cut back, 2 bases at V and 9 bases at J, with 11 bases in the middle. The CDR3 sequence is 13 residues long. Germline loops: CDR1 MNHNS, CDR2 SASEGT. The CDR3 DNA reads TGTGCCAGCAGTGAAAACCGCCGCCCGCCCCAGCATTTT. Translation: CASSENRRPPQHF.

This sequence joins TRBV7-6 and TRBJ1-2; D gene ambiguous. Trimming pared 5 bases from V and 2 bases from J, leaving 21 bases between. Germline V gives CDR1 SGHVS, CDR2 FNYEAQ. This CDR3 region has 17 residues. Here the CDR3 reads CASSPTAWAAGNYGYTF. The CDR3 bases are TGTGCCAGCAGCCCAACTGCCTGGGCAGCGGGGAACTATGGCTACACCTTC.

DNA of the CDR3: TGTGCCAGCTCACCGCCGACTAGCGGGAGAGGAACCGGGGAGCTGTTTTTT. It yields the protein CASSPPTSGRGTGELFF. V and J are TRBV18 and TRBJ2-2; 12 bases match TRBD2. The germline gives CDR1 KGHSH, CDR2 LQKENI. The CDR3 is 17 residues long. With 3 bases clipped from V and 5 bases from J, the junction kept 7 bases outside the gene matches.

The chain combines TRBV7-2 with TRBJ1-5; D call uncertain. The CDR3 has 14 amino acids. V was cut by 5 bases and J by 3 bases, with 11 bases left in between. Germline V gives CDR1 SGHTA, CDR2 FQGNSA. Here the CDR3 reads CASSPNGYNQPQHF. The CDR3 bases are TGTGCCAGCAGCCCCAATGGCTACAATCAGCCCCAGCATTTT.

V usage is TRBV6-5 and J usage is TRBJ1-1, with D unclear. This CDR3 contains 14 residues. The germline V gene has CDR1 MNHEY and CDR2 SVGAGI. V was clipped by 2 bases and J by 2 bases, with 9 bases between them. As DNA, the CDR3 is TGTGCCAGCAGTTACCTGACTGCTAACACTGAAGCTTTCTTT. This encodes CASSYLTANTEAFF.

The chain uses TRBV5-1 and TRBJ1-1; TRBD1 is a possible D gene (5 bases). The germline gives CDR1 SGHRS, CDR2 YFSETQ. V was pared by 4 bases and J by 11 bases, with 24 bases between. The CDR3 runs 15 residues. The CDR3 DNA is TGCGCCAGCAGCAATGGGGACGGCCGAACCGACGGTGCTTTCTTT. This encodes CASSNGDGRTDGAFF.

This chain connects TRBV6-1 to TRBJ2-1; D gene unclear. V lost 0 bases and J lost 4, with 7 bases in between. This CDR3 is built from 14 residues. Per germline, CDR1 MNHNS and CDR2 SASEGT. CDR3 sequence reads: CASSEAWGYNEQFF. The CDR3 region has the DNA TGTGCCAGCAGTGAAGCCTGGGGTTACAATGAGCAGTTCTTC.

The genes are TRBV30 and TRBJ1-6, with D perhaps matching TRBD1 (5 bases). Germline CDR1 and CDR2: GTSNPN and SVGIG (reference sequence). V was cut by 1 base and J by 10 bases, with 14 bases left in between. The CDR3 spans 14 residues. CDR3 amino acids: CAWSAGALESPLHF. CDR3 DNA: TGTGCCTGGAGTGCTGGGGCTCTGGAGTCACCCCTCCACTTT.

The rearrangement joins TRBV6-4 to TRBJ2-1; 8 bases match TRBD2. J gave up 4 bases and V 5 bases, and 7 bases lay outside the gene matches. The CDR3 runs 15 residues. Germline loops: CDR1 MRHNA, CDR2 SNTAGT. The CDR3 DNA sequence: TGTGCCAGCAGTCGTAGCGGGACGAAGTACAATGAGCAGTTCTTC. This gives the protein CASSRSGTKYNEQFF.

The chain combines TRBV29-1 with TRBJ1-1; no reliable D call. The CDR3 runs to 11 residues. V was clipped by 4 bases and J by 5 bases, with 8 bases between them. Germline V lookup: CDR1 SQVTM, CDR2 ANQGSEA. This CDR3 reads CSVGADTEAFF. The CDR3 bases are TGCAGCGTTGGGGCCGATACTGAAGCTTTCTTT.

V is TRBV11-2 and J is TRBJ2-5, with 8 nucleotides matching TRBD1. Germline CDR1 reads SGHAT; CDR2 reads FQNNGV. J was trimmed by 2 bases and V by 0 bases; bases with no gene match: 2. The CDR3 has 15 residues. This CDR3 is CASSLDYRGQETQYF. The DNA for the CDR3 is TGTGCCAGCAGCTTAGATTACAGGGGGCAAGAGACCCAGTACTTC.

This clone appeared a few times. This rearrangement joins TRBV11-2 to TRBJ1-1, with D uncertain. Trimming removed 5 bases at V and 7 bases at J, with 8 bases between. The germline gives CDR1 SGHAT, CDR2 FQNNGV. This CDR3 spans 11 amino acids. CDR3: CASSPYDEAFF. The CDR3 DNA reads as TGTGCCAGCAGCCCCTATGATGAAGCTTTCTTT.

This rearrangement joins TRBV19 to TRBJ2-3; no firm D call. Germline-derived CDR1 and CDR2 are LNHDA and SQIVND (reference sequence). CDR3 length equals 13 residues. Trimming took 5 bases from V and 6 from J, leaving 12 bases between them. The CDR3 is CASSVTISDTQYF. The CDR3 DNA is TGTGCCAGTAGTGTCACCATTAGCGATACGCAGTATTTT.

The chain has TRBV6-1 and TRBJ2-1; D not certain. Germline V gene data show CDR1 as MNHNS and CDR2 as SASEGT. The CDR3 contains 12 residues. Trimming took off 8 bases at V and 4 bases at J, with 9 bases between the two ends. The CDR3 spells CASWWGYNEQFF. The CDR3 nucleotides read TGTGCCAGCTGGTGGGGATACAATGAGCAGTTCTTC.

The genes are TRBV30 and TRBJ2-5; 7 bases are a match to TRBD2. TRBJ2-7 explains the end of the DNA better; the J call may be wrong. Per germline, CDR1 GTSNPN and CDR2 SVGIG (reference sequence). The CDR3 runs to 13 residues. The CDR3 here is CAWSPTSLNEQYF. CDR3 nucleotides: TGTGCCTGGAGTCCGACTAGCCTCAACGAGCAGTACTTC.

The chain joins TRBV6-6 to TRBJ2-5; TRBD2 aligns across 7 bases. J gave up 2 bases and V 5 bases, and 5 bases lay outside the gene matches. The CDR3 has 14 amino acids. Germline assignment: CDR1 MNHNY and CDR2 SVGAGI (reference sequence). CDR3 protein: CASSTSGVQETQYF. The CDR3 coding sequence is TGTGCCAGCAGTACAAGCGGGGTACAAGAGACCCAGTACTTC.

This chain links TRBV7-6 with TRBJ2-2, with D tentatively TRBD1 (5 bases). V gave up 3 bases and J gave up 4 bases, with 6 bases separating them. Germline-derived CDR1 and CDR2 are SGHVS and FNYEAQ. This CDR3 is 13 amino acids long. CDR3 in DNA: TGTGCCAGCAGCTTGACAGTCACCGGGGAGCTGTTTTTT. Translation gives CASSLTVTGELFF.

The chain links TRBV2 to TRBJ1-3; D not certain. The CDR3 extends over 15 amino acids. Germline CDR1 reads SNHLY; CDR2 reads FYNNEI. The ends were cut back, 2 bases at V and 2 bases at J, with 10 bases in the middle. The CDR3 DNA follows: TGTGCCAGCAGTGAAAATGAGGTCCCTGGAAACACCATATATTTT. This codes for CASSENEVPGNTIYF.

This chain connects TRBV7-2 to TRBJ2-7; TRBD2 agrees at 13 bases. The CDR3 totals 17 residues. The trim removed 4 bases at V and 1 base at J, leaving 7 bases unmatched. The germline CDR1 and CDR2 sequences are SGHTA and FQGNSA. CDR3 in amino acids: CASSYRLAGGVSYEQYF. The CDR3 nucleotides read TGTGCCAGCAGCTACCGACTAGCGGGGGGCGTGTCCTACGAGCAGTACTTC.

On this clone: Other DNA sequences of this sample code for an identical CDR3. The chain has TRBV9 and TRBJ2-5; D not resolved. Germline CDR1 and CDR2: SGDLS and YYNGEE. V lost 0 bases, J lost 5 bases, and 8 bases lay in between. This CDR3 spans 13 amino acids. CDR3 in DNA: TGTGCCAGCAGCGTAGCAGGCAGGGAGACCCAGTACTTC. Translated, it gives CASSVAGRETQYF.

This clone was seen a single time. This chain connects TRBV6-4 to TRBJ2-4, with 10 bases lining up with TRBD2. The CDR3 covers 14 residues. Germline V gene sequence: CDR1 MRHNA, CDR2 SNTAGT. J gave up 13 bases and V 0 bases, and 6 bases lay outside the gene matches. CDR3 sequence (DNA): TGTGCCAGCAGTGACTCTTCAGCGGGGGGGAAGCAGTACTTC. It yields the protein CASSDSSAGGKQYF.